This TCR beta chain was profiled in a study of cytomegalovirus exposure and HLA in healthy donors. PCR was performed using 60 Vbeta and 13 Jbeta primers. Sequencing used immunoSEQ multiplex PCR; TCRdb keeps in-frame clones, though not all of them. The table shows about 92,000 clones, with 60% to 80% occurring only once. Study results and caveats: TRBV6-2, TRBV6-3 and other indistinguishable V segments were excluded.

Germline-derived CDR1 and CDR2 are MNHNY and SVGAGI (reference sequence). The CDR3 sequence is 14 residues long. The V gene lost 5 bases and the J gene lost 0 bases, with 7 bases spanning the gap. A remark on this clone: Its antigen is not known.

Sequences were obtained from PBMCs. This chain connects TRBV6-6 to TRBJ1-4; TRBD1 is a possible D gene (5 bases). The receptor was isolated from a man aged 45-65 years in good health and CMV-seropositive. The DNA of the CDR3 is TGTGCCAGCAGTGACAGATCAACTAATGAAAAACTGTTTTTT. Encoded protein: CASSDRSTNEKLFF.